One TCR beta chain is described in this entry. The data were taken from a study of blood T cell repertoires in COVID-19. As handled by the study authors: Estimates of nucleated cell counts were drawn from the amplification of reference gene primers. Here immunoSEQ multiplex PCR was the method, and the copy in TCRdb shows in-frame clones only, minus some. V and J calls and clone size follow that table, whereas D and trimming were derived from the DNA. The sample shows under 250,000 clones, around 84% of them seen only once. CDR1 is SGHTA and CDR2 is FQGNSA in the germline V gene. The CDR3 is 15 residues long. V was pared by 3 bases and J by 0 bases, with 4 bases of the junction left unmatched.

The chain couples TRBV7-2 to TRBJ1-2, with 7 bases fitting TRBD1. Sequencing was carried out using peripheral blood. This clonotype originated in a woman in her 70s with active or convalescent COVID-19. CDR3 residues: CASSFAGTANYGYTF. DNA for the CDR3: TGTGCCAGCAGCTTTGCCGGGACAGCTAACTATGGCTACACCTTC.